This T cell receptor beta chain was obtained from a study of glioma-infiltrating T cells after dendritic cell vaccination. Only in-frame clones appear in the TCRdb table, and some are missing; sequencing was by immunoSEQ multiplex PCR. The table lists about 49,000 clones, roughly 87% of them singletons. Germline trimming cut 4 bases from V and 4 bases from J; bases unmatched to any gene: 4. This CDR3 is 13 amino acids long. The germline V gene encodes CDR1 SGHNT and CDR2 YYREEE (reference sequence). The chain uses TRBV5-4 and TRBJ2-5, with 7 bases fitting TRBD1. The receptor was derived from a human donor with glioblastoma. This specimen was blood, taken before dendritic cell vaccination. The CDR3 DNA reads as TGTGCCAGCAGCCTACAGGGGCGAGAGACCCAGTACTTC. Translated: CASSLQGRETQYF.